A selection of T cell receptor beta chains follows, all from one sample in a study of CD8 T cells in Susac syndrome. From the immunoSEQ multiplex PCR reads, TCRdb called clonotypes with MiXCR, one entry per CDR3 protein. The sample gives some 100,000 distinct CDR3 sequences, approximately 90% of which show up once; around 0.12% is in the top ten. The specimen sequenced was CD8+ T cells from PBMCs. These receptors were taken from a human donor in good health. CDR3s include the opening cysteine and the closing phenylalanine or tryptophan. Each record gives: V gene, clone size, D gene, J gene, CDR3 DNA, CDR3 protein. The D gene is left open where the match is weak. Not every row has a clone size; where given, it reads once, few, many or a size class.

TRBV1	NA	NA	TRBJ1-4	TGCACCAGCTTTCCCCACACCTTCAAAGAAAAACTGTTTTTT	CTSFPHTFKEKLFF
TRBV12-3/TRBV12-4	NA	NA	TRBJ1-4	TGTGCCAGCGGGGGGGGACAAATTAATGAAAAACTGTTTTTT	CASGGGQINEKLFF
TRBV20-1	NA	NA	TRBJ2-7	TGCAGTGCTAGAGAGGGCAGGTTGGTGGTCGAGCAGTACTTC	CSAREGRLVVEQYF
TRBV5-1	NA	NA	TRBJ2-7	TGCGCCAGCAGCCACTTAAACAACCGTCGGAAAGGCGAGCAGTACTTC	CASSHLNNRRKGEQYF
TRBV7-9	NA	TRBD2	TRBJ2-7	TGTGCCAGTGATCCGGGGAGGGACGAGCAGTACTTC	CASDPGRDEQYF
TRBV29-1	once	NA	TRBJ1-3	TGCAGCGTTGGACGTGGTTCGGCACCTGGAAACACCATATATTTT	CSVGRGSAPGNTIYF
TRBV6-6	NA	NA	TRBJ1-5	TGTGCCAGCACCAAGGGGCAGACAAATCAGCCCCAGCATTTT	CASTKGQTNQPQHF
TRBV27	NA	NA	TRBJ1-1	TGTGCCAGCAGTTTGGAGGGTTCATCCGCGACTTTCTTT	CASSLEGSSATFF
TRBV29-1	NA	NA	TRBJ2-5	TGCAGCGTCTTTTCGGAGGGGATTGGGGAGACCCAGTACTTC	CSVFSEGIGETQYF
TRBV19	NA	TRBD1	TRBJ2-7	TGTGCCACCACAACAGGGGACGAGCAGTACTTC	CATTTGDEQYF
TRBV14	NA	TRBD2	TRBJ2-1	TGTGCCAGTGATACCGGGACTAGCGGGGGGAGCTCCTACAATGAGCAGTTCTTC	CASDTGTSGGSSYNEQFF
TRBV4-3	NA	TRBD2	TRBJ2-2	TGCGCCAGCAGCCAAGTTGGGCGGGAGGACACCGGGGAGCTGTTTTTT	CASSQVGREDTGELFF
TRBV7-2	NA	TRBD2	TRBJ2-1	TGTGCCAGCAGTCTTAGCGGGAGCTCCTACAATGAGCAGTTCTTC	CASSLSGSSYNEQFF
TRBV6-6	NA	NA	TRBJ1-5	TGTGCCAGCTGTGGGGGCGGGGGTTTCAATCAGCCCCAGCATTTT	CASCGGGGFNQPQHF
TRBV19	NA	TRBD1	TRBJ1-2	TGTGCCAGTAGTAGGGACAGGGTGGTTGAAGGCTACACCTTC	CASSRDRVVEGYTF
TRBV5-1	NA	TRBD1	TRBJ1-1	TGCGCCAGCAGCTTGGGGACAGGGGGCATCACTGAAGCTTTCTTT	CASSLGTGGITEAFF
TRBV6-1	NA	NA	TRBJ1-5	TGTGCCAGCATCTCGGCGTCGGGGACCCTTCAGCCCCAGCATTTT	CASISASGTLQPQHF
TRBV7-9	once	NA	TRBJ2-1	TGTGCCAGCAGCCCGAGCCACAATGAGCAGTTCTTC	CASSPSHNEQFF
TRBV7-2	NA	NA	TRBJ1-2	TGTGCCAGCAGCCCCAGAGAGGGAATGGCTCGCAGATATGGCTACACCTTC	CASSPREGMARRYGYTF
TRBV7-2	NA	NA	TRBJ1-2	TGTGCCAGCAGCTTAGTTTTAGACAACTATGGCTACACCTTC	CASSLVLDNYGYTF
TRBV9	NA	NA	TRBJ2-3	TGTGCCAGCAGCGTAGATCTGCGGCGCACAGATACGCAGTATTTT	CASSVDLRRTDTQYF